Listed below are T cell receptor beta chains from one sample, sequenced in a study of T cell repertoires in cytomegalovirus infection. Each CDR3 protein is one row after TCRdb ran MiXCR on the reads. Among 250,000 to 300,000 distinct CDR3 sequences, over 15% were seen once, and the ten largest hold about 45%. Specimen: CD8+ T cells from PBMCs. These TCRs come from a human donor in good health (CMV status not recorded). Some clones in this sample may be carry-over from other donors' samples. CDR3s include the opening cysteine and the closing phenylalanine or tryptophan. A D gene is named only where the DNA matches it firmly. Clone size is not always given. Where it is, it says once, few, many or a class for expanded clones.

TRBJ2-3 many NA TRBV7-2 CASREGATSTDTQYF TGTGCCAGCAGGGAGGGGGCGACTAGCACAGATACGCAGTATTTT
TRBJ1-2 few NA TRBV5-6 CASSPPIPSDGYTF TGTGCCAGCAGCCCCCCCATTCCATCGGATGGCTACACCTTC
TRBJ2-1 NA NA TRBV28 CASSIDQDAMGEQFF TGTGCCAGCAGTATCGATCAGGACGCGATGGGTGAGCAGTTCTTC
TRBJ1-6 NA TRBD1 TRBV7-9 CASSFRTGESPLHF TGTGCCAGCAGCTTCCGGACAGGCGAGTCACCCCTCCACTTT
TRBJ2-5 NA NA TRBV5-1 CASRTGQETQYF TGCGCCAGCAGGACGGGGCAAGAGACCCAGTACTTC
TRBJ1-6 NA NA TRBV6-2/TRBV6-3 CASSYSRFNSPLHF TGTGCCAGCAGTTACAGTCGGTTCAATTCACCCCTCCACTTT
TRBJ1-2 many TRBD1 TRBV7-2 CASSFWILQGYTF TGTGCCAGCAGCTTTTGGATACTACAGGGGTACACCTTC
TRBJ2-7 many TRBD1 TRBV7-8 CASSLVFGQEYYEQYF TGTGCCAGCAGCTTAGTTTTCGGACAGGAGTACTACGAGCAGTACTTC
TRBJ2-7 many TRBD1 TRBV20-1 CSARDPTGVNSYEQYF TGCAGTGCTAGAGACCCGACAGGGGTTAACTCCTACGAGCAGTACTTC
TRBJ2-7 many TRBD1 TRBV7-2 CASSRTGGSEQYF TGTGCCAGCAGCCGGACAGGGGGAAGCGAGCAGTACTTC
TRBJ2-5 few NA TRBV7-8 CASSLAGPGLVQTQYF TGTGCCAGCAGCTTAGCTGGGCCAGGCTTGGTTCAGACCCAGTACTTC
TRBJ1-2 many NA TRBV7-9 CASSLDSFLRYGYTF TGTGCCAGCAGTTTGGACTCATTTCTCCGCTATGGCTACACCTTC
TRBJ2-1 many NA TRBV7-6 CASSFGTDNEQFF TGTGCCAGCAGCTTCGGGACTGACAATGAGCAGTTCTTC
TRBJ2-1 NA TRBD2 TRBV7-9 CASRFQGLAGVYNEQFF TGTGCCAGCAGATTTCAAGGTCTAGCGGGTGTATACAATGAGCAGTTCTTC
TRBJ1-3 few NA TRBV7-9 CASSLGLRNTIYF TGTGCCAGCAGCTTAGGCTTGAGAAACACCATATATTTT
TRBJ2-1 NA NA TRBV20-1 CSARAPAVPYNEQFF TGCAGTGCTAGAGCGCCAGCGGTACCTTACAATGAGCAGTTCTTC
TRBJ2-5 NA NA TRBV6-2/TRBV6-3 CASEYRETQYF TGTGCCAGCGAATACCGTGAGACCCAGTACTTC
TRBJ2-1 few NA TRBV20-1 CSARYLRDNEQFF TGCAGTGCTAGATACCTACGCGACAATGAGCAGTTCTTC
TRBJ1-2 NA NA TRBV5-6 CASSPASVPTNYGYTF TGTGCCAGCAGCCCTGCATCGGTCCCTACTAACTATGGCTACACCTTC
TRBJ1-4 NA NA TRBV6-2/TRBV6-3 CASRRATDVREKLFF TGTGCCAGCAGACGGGCCACAGACGTGCGTGAAAAACTGTTTTTT
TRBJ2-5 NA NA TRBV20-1 CSADDRDFVETQYF TGCAGTGCTGATGACCGGGACTTTGTGGAGACCCAGTACTTC
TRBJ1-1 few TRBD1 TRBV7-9 CASSLLRASGGPNTEAFF TGTGCCAGCAGCTTATTAAGAGCCTCAGGGGGCCCGAACACTGAAGCTTTCTTT
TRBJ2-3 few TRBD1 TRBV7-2 CASRPDRGRRRDTQYF TGTGCCAGCAGACCCGACAGGGGGCGTAGACGGGATACGCAGTATTTT
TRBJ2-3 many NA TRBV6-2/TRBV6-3 CASSYSAVLAGPFDTQYF TGTGCCAGCAGTTACTCAGCAGTTCTGGCGGGCCCTTTCGATACGCAGTATTTT
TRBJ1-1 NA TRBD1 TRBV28 CASRRTGGDMTEAFF TGTGCCAGCAGACGGACAGGGGGGGATATGACTGAAGCTTTCTTT
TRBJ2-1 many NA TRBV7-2 CASSLFYNEQFF TGTGCCAGCAGCTTATTTTACAATGAGCAGTTCTTC
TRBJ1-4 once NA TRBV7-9 CASSSNLGATNEKLFF TGTGCCAGCAGCTCCAACTTGGGAGCAACTAATGAAAAACTGTTTTTT
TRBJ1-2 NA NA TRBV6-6 CASSYVQGPNYGYTF TGTGCCAGCAGTTACGTTCAGGGCCCAAACTATGGCTACACCTTC
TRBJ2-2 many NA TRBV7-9 CASSTFAGTLNTGELFF TGTGCCAGCAGCACCTTTGCCGGGACACTGAACACCGGGGAGCTGTTTTTT
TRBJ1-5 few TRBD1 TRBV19 CASSIVGGQDSNQPQHF TGTGCCAGTAGTATCGTCGGTGGACAGGATAGCAATCAGCCCCAGCATTTT
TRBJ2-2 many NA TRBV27 CASSLVRDTGELFF TGTGCCAGCAGCCTGGTCAGGGACACCGGGGAGCTGTTTTTT
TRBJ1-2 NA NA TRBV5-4 CASSRYGETYGYTF TGTGCCAGCAGCCGCTACGGCGAAACCTATGGCTACACCTTC
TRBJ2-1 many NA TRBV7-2 CASSLASQGRDNEQFF TGTGCCAGCAGCTTAGCCAGCCAAGGTCGAGACAATGAGCAGTTCTTC
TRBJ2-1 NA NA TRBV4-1 CASSQDRGTEQFF TGCGCCAGCAGCCAAGACCGGGGTACTGAGCAGTTCTTC
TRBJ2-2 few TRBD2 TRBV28 CASSLGLAANTGELFF TGTGCCAGCAGTTTGGGGCTAGCGGCGAACACCGGGGAGCTGTTTTTT
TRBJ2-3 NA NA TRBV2 CASSTQTDGPSTDTQYF TGTGCCAGCAGCACCCAAACGGACGGGCCTAGCACAGATACGCAGTATTTT
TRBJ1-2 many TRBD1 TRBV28 CASSLTDRGNTF TGTGCCAGCAGCCTAACTGACAGGGGAAACACCTTC
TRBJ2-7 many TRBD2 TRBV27 CASSPSGGTDYEQYF TGTGCCAGCAGTCCTAGCGGGGGGACCGATTACGAGCAGTACTTC
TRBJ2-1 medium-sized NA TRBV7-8 CASSGGWTDNEQFF TGTGCCAGCAGCGGGGGGTGGACGGACAATGAGCAGTTCTTC
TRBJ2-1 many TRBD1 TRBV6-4 CASSDRQGDYNEQFF TGTGCCAGCAGTGACCGACAGGGAGATTACAATGAGCAGTTCTTC
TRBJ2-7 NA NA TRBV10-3 CAISDIFRAPHEQYF TGTGCCATCAGTGACATATTCAGGGCCCCTCACGAGCAGTACTTC
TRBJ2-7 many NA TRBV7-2 CASSPTPIRDYEQYF TGTGCCAGCAGCCCAACACCTATTAGGGACTACGAGCAGTACTTC
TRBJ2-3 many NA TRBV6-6 CATISTVADTDTQYF TGTGCCACCATCTCGACGGTGGCGGACACAGATACGCAGTATTTT
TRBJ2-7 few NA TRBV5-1 CASSPRGGGYYEQYF TGCGCCAGCAGCCCCAGGGGTGGGGGTTACTACGAGCAGTACTTC
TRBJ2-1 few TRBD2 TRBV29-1 CSTWTSGLYNEQFF TGCAGCACCTGGACTAGCGGGTTATACAATGAGCAGTTCTTC